This T cell receptor beta chain came from a study of CD4 and CD8 cells across lung adenocarcinoma regions. Localized lung adenocarcinoma, a non-small cell lung cancer, affected the donors. CDR3 length equals 15 residues. V dropped 2 bases and J dropped 8 bases, with 20 bases sitting between them. CDR1 GTSNPN and CDR2 SVGIG come from the germline V gene (reference sequence). TCRdb itself ran the PCR reads through MiXCR, one entry per CDR3 protein. The table lists several thousand distinct CDR3 sequences, 45% of them singletons. The TCR comes from a male donor with lung adenocarcinoma. The CD4 and CD8 labels of this study may be unreliable. This chain joins TRBV30 and TRBJ2-3, with D tentatively TRBD2 (6 bases). The source material was CD8+ T cells from the center of a lung tumor. The CDR3 region is CAWSPNFGTAGTQYF. The CDR3, as DNA: TGTGCCTGGAGTCCGAACTTTGGGACTGCGGGTACGCAGTATTTT.